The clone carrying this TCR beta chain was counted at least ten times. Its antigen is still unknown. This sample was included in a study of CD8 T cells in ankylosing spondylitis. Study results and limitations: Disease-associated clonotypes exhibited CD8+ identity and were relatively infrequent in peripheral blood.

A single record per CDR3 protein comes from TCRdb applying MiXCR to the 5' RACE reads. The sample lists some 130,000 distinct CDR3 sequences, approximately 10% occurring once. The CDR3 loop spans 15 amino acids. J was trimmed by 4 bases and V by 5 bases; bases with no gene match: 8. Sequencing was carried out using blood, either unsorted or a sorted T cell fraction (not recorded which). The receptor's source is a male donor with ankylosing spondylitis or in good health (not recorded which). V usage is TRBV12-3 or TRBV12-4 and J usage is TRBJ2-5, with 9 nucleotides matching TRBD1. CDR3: CASSPRTGERETQYF. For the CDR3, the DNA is TGTGCCAGCAGTCCTCGGACAGGGGAGAGAGAGACCCAGTACTTC.